A few counts support the clone carrying this T cell receptor beta chain. What it binds is unknown. These data come from a study of blood T cells in healthy people across ages. About the study: Template switching recovered approximately one barcoded beta molecule for every two T cells. Study outcomes and limitations: The diversity estimates, figures obtained from one million T cells, were considered underestimates.

PCR was performed a second time for about 7 to 11 cycles using a sample-barcoded 5' primer and a J-beta primer mix. Every cDNA was tagged by a template-switch adaptor with 12 random nucleotides. A single record per CDR3 protein comes from TCRdb applying MiXCR to the 5' RACE reads. The table shows approximately 1.5 million distinct CDR3 sequences, with 30% to 40% occurring only once. Caucasian individuals from Russia who were healthy and aged roughly 6 to 95 acted as donors. Trimming left V 2 bases short and J 8 bases short, with 9 bases between. The CDR3 consists of 12 residues. CDR1 and CDR2 (germline): MGHDK, SYGVNS.

This sequence was found in a woman in her 30s in good health. The specimen sequenced was blood. The rearrangement joins TRBV25-1 to TRBJ1-2; D perhaps matches TRBD1 (6 bases). The CDR3, as DNA: TGTGCCAGCAGTGAAGCCAGGGGCGGCTACACCTTC. This codes for CASSEARGGYTF.